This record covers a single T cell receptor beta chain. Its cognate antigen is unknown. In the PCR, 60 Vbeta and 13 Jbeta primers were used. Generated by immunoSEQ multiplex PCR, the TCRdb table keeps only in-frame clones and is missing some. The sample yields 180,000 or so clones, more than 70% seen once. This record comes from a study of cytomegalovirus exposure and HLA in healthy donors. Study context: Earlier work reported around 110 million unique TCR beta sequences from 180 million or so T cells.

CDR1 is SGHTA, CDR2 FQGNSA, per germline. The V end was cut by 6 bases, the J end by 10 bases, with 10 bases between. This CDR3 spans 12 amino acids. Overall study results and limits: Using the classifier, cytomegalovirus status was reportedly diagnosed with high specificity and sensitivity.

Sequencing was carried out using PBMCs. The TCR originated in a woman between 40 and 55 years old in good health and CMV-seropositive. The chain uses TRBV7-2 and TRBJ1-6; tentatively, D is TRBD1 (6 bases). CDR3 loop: CASSSTGSPLHF. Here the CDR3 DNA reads TGTGCCAGCAGTTCAACAGGGTCACCCCTCCACTTT.